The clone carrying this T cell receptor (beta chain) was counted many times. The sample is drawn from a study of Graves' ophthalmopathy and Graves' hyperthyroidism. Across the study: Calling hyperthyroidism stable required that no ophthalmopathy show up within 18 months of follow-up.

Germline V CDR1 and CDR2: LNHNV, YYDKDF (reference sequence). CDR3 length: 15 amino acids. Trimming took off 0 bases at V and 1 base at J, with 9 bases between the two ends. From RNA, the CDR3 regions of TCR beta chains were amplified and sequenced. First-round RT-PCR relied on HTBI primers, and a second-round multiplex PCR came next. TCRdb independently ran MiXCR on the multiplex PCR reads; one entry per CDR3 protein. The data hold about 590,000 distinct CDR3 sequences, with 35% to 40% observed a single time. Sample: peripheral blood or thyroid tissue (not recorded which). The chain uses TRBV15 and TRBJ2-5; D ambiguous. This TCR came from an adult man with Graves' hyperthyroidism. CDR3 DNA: TGTGCCACCAGCAGAGACAGAGACCTCCAAGAGACCCAGTACTTC. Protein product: CATSRDRDLQETQYF.